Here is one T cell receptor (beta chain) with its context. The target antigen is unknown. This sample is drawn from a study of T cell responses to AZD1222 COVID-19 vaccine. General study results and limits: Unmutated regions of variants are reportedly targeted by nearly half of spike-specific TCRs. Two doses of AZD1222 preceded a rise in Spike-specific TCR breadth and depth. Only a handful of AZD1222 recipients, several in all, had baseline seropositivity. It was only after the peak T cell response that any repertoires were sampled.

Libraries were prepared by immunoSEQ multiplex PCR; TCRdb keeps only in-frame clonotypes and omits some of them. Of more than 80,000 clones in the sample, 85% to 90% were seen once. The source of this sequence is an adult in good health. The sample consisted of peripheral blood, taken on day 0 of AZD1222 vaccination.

The CDR3 reads CASSPPGDDEQYF. CDR3 DNA: TGTGCCAGCTCACCTCCAGGGGACGACGAGCAGTACTTC. The chain recombines TRBV18 with TRBJ2-7; D might be TRBD1 (6 bases). CDR1 KGHSH and CDR2 LQKENI come from the germline V gene. V was pared by 3 bases and J by 5 bases, with 11 bases between. The CDR3 covers 13 residues.